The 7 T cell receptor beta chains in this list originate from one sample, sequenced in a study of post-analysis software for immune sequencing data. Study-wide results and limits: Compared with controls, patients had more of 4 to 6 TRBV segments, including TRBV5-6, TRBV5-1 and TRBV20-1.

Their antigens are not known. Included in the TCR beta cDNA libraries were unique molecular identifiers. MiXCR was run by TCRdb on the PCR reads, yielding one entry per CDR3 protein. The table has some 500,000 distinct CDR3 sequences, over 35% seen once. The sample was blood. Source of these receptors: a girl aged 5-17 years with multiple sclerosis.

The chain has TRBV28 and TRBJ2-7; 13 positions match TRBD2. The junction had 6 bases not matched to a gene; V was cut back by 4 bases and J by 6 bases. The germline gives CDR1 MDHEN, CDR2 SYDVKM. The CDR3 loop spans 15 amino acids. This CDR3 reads CASSSHGLAGAEQYF. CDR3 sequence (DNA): TGTGCCAGCAGTTCCCACGGACTAGCGGGAGCCGAGCAGTACTTC.

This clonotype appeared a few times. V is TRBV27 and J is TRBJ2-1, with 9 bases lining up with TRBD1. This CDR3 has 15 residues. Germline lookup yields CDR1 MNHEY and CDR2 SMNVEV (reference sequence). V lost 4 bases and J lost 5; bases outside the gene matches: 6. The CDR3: CASSWGQGSHNEQFF. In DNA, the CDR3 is TGTGCCAGCAGTTGGGGACAGGGTAGCCACAATGAGCAGTTCTTC.

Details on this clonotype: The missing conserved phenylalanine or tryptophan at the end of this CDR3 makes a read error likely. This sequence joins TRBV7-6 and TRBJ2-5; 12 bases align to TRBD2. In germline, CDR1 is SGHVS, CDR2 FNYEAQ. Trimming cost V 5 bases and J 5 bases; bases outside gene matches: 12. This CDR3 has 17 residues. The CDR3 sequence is CASSRRTSGMVVETQYV. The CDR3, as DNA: TGTGCCAGCAGCCGAAGGACTAGCGGGATGGTTGTGGAGACCCAGTACGTC.

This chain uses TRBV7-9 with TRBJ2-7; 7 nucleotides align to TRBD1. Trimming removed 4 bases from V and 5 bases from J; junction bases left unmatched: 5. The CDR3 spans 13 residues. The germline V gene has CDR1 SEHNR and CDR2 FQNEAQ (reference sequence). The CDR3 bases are TGTGCCAGCAGCTCAGATACAGGGGACGAGCAGTACTTC. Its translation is CASSSDTGDEQYF.

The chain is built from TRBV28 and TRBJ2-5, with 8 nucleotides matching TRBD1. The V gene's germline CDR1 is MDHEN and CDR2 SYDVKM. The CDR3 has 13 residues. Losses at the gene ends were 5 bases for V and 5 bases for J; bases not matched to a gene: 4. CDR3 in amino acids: CASSADRAETQYF. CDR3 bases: TGTGCCAGCAGTGCGGACAGGGCGGAGACCCAGTACTTC. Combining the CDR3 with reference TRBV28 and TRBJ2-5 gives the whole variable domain DVKVTQSSRYLVKRTGEKVFLECVQDMDHENMFWYRQDPGLGLRLIYFSYDVKMKEKGDIPEGYSVSREKKERFSLILESASTNQTSMYLCASSADRAETQYFGPGTRLLVL.

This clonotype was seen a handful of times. For the CDR3, the DNA is TGTGCCAGCAGAGCTGCAGATACGCAGTATTTT. Residues: CASRAADTQYF. The chain combines TRBV2 with TRBJ2-3; D is ambiguous. CDR3 length equals 11 residues. Germline lookup yields CDR1 SNHLY and CDR2 FYNNEI. The V gene lost 6 bases and the J gene lost 4 bases, with 5 bases spanning the gap.

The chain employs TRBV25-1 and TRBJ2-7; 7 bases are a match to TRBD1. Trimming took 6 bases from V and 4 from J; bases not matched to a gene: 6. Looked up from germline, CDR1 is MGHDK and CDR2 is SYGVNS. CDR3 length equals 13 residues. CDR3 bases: TGTGCCAGCAGACAGGGGTCCGCGTACGAGCAGTACTTC. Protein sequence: CASRQGSAYEQYF.